The 26 T cell receptor beta chains below all came from one sample that was sequenced in a study of beta chain features in type 1 diabetes. Overall study findings and caveats: Shorter TCRB CDR3s, moderately but significantly so, were found in Type 1 diabetes patients in all four CD4+ subsets.

These receptors are not linked to any known antigen. The investigators reverse transcribed all of the isolated RNA, so they sequenced expressed TCRB transcripts. Only in-frame clones appear in the TCRdb table, and some are missing; sequencing was by immunoSEQ multiplex PCR. The repertoire holds hundreds of thousands of clones, roughly an eighth seen once, with roughly 0.04% in the top ten. Sample: naive CD4+ T cells from blood. Receptors were obtained from a man aged 18 to 30 with type 1 diabetes.

This clone was picked up a small number of times. The genes are TRBV4-2 and TRBJ2-2, with D perhaps assigned TRBD1 or TRBD2 (5 bases each). Germline V CDR1 and CDR2: LGHNA, YNFKEQ. The V end lost 4 bases, the J end lost 4 bases, and 13 bases lay between the germline ends. This CDR3 contains 15 residues. CDR3 sequence reads: CASSPGQVSTGELFF. The DNA for the CDR3 is TGTGCCAGCAGCCCGGGGCAGGTGAGCACCGGGGAGCTGTTTTTT.

There are a few counts of this clone. This sequence joins TRBV6-5 and TRBJ2-1, with a weak D call TRBD2 (5 bases). The CDR3 contains 15 residues. Trimming took 4 bases from V and 6 from J, leaving 16 bases between them. Germline V gene lookup returns CDR1 MNHEY and CDR2 SVGAGI. The CDR3: CASSFLATGGNEQFF. The CDR3, as DNA: TGTGCCAGCAGTTTTCTAGCAACCGGCGGCAATGAGCAGTTCTTC.

The gene calls are TRBV7-6 and TRBJ2-7; D remains ambiguous. Per the germline V gene, CDR1 is SGHVS and CDR2 is FNYEAQ. This CDR3 spans 14 amino acids. V was pared by 5 bases and J by 2 bases, with 13 bases between. The CDR3 is CASSPLNFPYEQYF. The CDR3 DNA follows: TGTGCCAGCAGCCCACTCAACTTCCCCTACGAGCAGTACTTC. The variable domain in full, completed from reference TRBV7-6 and TRBJ2-7, reads GAGVSQSPRYKVTKRGQDVALRCDPISGHVSLYWYRQALGQGPEFLTYFNYEAQQDKSGLPNDRFSAERPEGSISTLTIQRTEQRDSAMYRCASSPLNFPYEQYFGPGTRLTVT.

This clone was found a few times. This chain connects TRBV7-2 to TRBJ2-2; 10 positions match TRBD2. The V and J ends lost 2 bases and 6 bases, in that order; junction bases with no gene match: 0. The germline V gene has CDR1 SGHTA and CDR2 FQGNSA. The CDR3 totals 14 residues. CDR3 DNA: TGTGCCAGCAGCTTACTAGCGGGGGCCGGGGAGCTGTTTTTT. Translating it yields CASSLLAGAGELFF.

The chain joins TRBV25-1 to TRBJ2-7; the match to TRBD1 covers 7 bases. The germline gives CDR1 MGHDK, CDR2 SYGVNS. CDR3 length: 11 residues. J gave up 12 bases and V 4 bases, and 6 bases lay outside the gene matches. CDR3 residues: CASSGQGVLYF. The CDR3 DNA is TGTGCCAGCAGTGGGCAGGGGGTTCTGTACTTC.

J is TRBJ1-5 and V is TRBV6-6; perhaps TRBD1 as D (6 bases). Germline V gene sequence: CDR1 MNHNY, CDR2 SVGAGI (reference sequence). The CDR3 has 13 amino acids. The V gene lost 4 bases and the J gene lost 7 bases, with 11 bases spanning the gap. The chain's CDR3 is CASSSTGMQPQHF. The CDR3 DNA reads TGTGCCAGCAGTTCTACAGGGATGCAGCCCCAGCATTTT.

The chain recombines TRBV29-1 with TRBJ1-2, with a weak D call TRBD1 (5 bases). The CDR3 is 12 amino acids. The V gene lost 3 bases and the J gene lost 4 bases, with 9 bases spanning the gap. The germline CDR1 and CDR2 sequences are SQVTM and ANQGSEA. DNA for the CDR3: TGCAGCGTTGACAGGGACCTCTATGGCTACACCTTC. Translating it yields CSVDRDLYGYTF.

The chain links TRBV30 to TRBJ2-5; D possibly corresponds to TRBD2 (6 bases). CDR1 is GTSNPN, CDR2 SVGIG, per germline (reference sequence). The CDR3 consists of 13 residues. V was clipped by 1 base and J by 7 bases, with 13 bases between them. DNA for the CDR3: TGTGCCTGGAGTGAGGCGGGATGGGGGACCCAGTACTTC. As protein: CAWSEAGWGTQYF.

The V gene is TRBV6-5, the J gene TRBJ1-2; the D gene is possibly TRBD1 (6 bases). V was shortened by 3 bases and J by 10 bases, with 15 bases between the two germline ends. This CDR3 is built from 13 residues. Germline values: CDR1 MNHEY, CDR2 SVGAGI. The CDR3 loop reads CASSYSPTGAYTF. The CDR3 DNA reads as TGTGCCAGCAGTTATTCTCCTACGGGGGCCTACACCTTC.

There are a few counts of this clone. The V gene is TRBV28, the J gene TRBJ2-1, with D perhaps matching TRBD1 (5 bases). The CDR3 length is 13 residues. V dropped 8 bases and J dropped 8 bases, with 16 bases sitting between them. Germline V gene data show CDR1 as MDHEN and CDR2 as SYDVKM. The CDR3 nucleotides are TGTGCCAGCTCCAGGGCAGGTGGGGATGAGCAGTTCTTC. Residues: CASSRAGGDEQFF.

As for this clone: Germline and junction disagree at one end, which may indicate a read error. The rearrangement joins TRBV6-5 to TRBJ2-5; no definite D call. The CDR3 has 14 amino acids. The germline gives CDR1 MNHEY, CDR2 SVGAGI. CDR3 residues: CASSYSYHQGTQYF. In DNA form, the CDR3 reads TGTGCCAGCAGTTACTCTTACCATCAAGGGACCCAGTACTTC.

CDR3: CASSPKGTDTQYF. The CDR3 bases are TGTGCCAGCTCACCCAAAGGCACAGATACGCAGTATTTT. The J gene is TRBJ2-3, the V gene TRBV18; D call uncertain. The V end lost 3 bases, the J end lost 1 base, and 5 bases lay between the germline ends. The CDR3 is 13 residues long. The germline V gene has CDR1 KGHSH and CDR2 LQKENI.

This clone turned up a few times. The chain carries TRBV30 and TRBJ2-7; TRBD2 agrees at 8 bases. V gave up 4 bases and J gave up 5 bases; unmatched junction bases: 10. From germline, CDR1 is GTSNPN and CDR2 SVGIG (reference sequence). The CDR3 is made up of 14 amino acids. This chain's CDR3 is CAWTVWAGGNEQYF. In DNA form, the CDR3 reads TGTGCCTGGACCGTGTGGGCGGGGGGTAACGAGCAGTACTTC.

This chain uses TRBV25-1 with TRBJ2-2; weak D call: TRBD1 (5 bases). Germline CDR1 MGHDK, CDR2 SYGVNS. Trimming removed 4 bases at V and 2 bases at J, with 14 bases between. CDR3 length: 16 residues. Here the CDR3 DNA reads TGTGCCAGCAGTGCTGATAGGGGTGGAAACACCGGGGAGCTGTTTTTT. Its protein is CASSADRGGNTGELFF.

The J gene is TRBJ1-1, the V gene TRBV27; a possible D gene is TRBD1 (6 bases). The V end lost 4 bases, the J end lost 3 bases, and 15 bases lay between the germline ends. The CDR3 extends over 15 amino acids. Germline values: CDR1 MNHEY, CDR2 SMNVEV (reference sequence). In DNA form, the CDR3 reads TGTGCCAGCAGTTCCGTAGCGAGGGGGGACACTGAAGCTTTCTTT. As protein: CASSSVARGDTEAFF.

This chain's CDR3 is CASSVEWQLGTDTQYF. The CDR3 region has the DNA TGTGCCAGCAGCGTAGAGTGGCAATTGGGCACAGATACGCAGTATTTT. V and J are TRBV9 and TRBJ2-3; D uncertain. Trimming left V 0 bases short and J 1 base short, with 12 bases between. The CDR3 sequence is 16 residues long. Germline assignment: CDR1 SGDLS and CDR2 YYNGEE. Looking up the rest from reference TRBV9 and TRBJ2-3 gives the full variable domain: DSGVTQTPKHLITATGQRVTLRCSPRSGDLSVYWYQQSLDQGLQFLIQYYNGEERAKGNILERFSAQQFPDLHSELNLSSLELGDSALYFCASSVEWQLGTDTQYFGPGTRLTVL.

The chain joins TRBV13 to TRBJ1-2, with TRBD1 matching over 9 bases. This CDR3 has 15 residues. CDR1 and CDR2 from the germline V gene are PRHDT and FYEKMQ (reference sequence). J lost 4 bases, V lost 6 bases, and 9 bases had no gene match. In DNA, the CDR3 is TGTGCCAGCAGTCAAGCGGGACAGGGAGCCTATGGCTACACCTTC. It is translated as CASSQAGQGAYGYTF. Full variable domain (remainder filled in from reference TRBV13 and TRBJ1-2): AAGVIQSPRHLIKEKRETATLKCYPIPRHDTVYWYQQGPGQDPQFLISFYEKMQSDKGSIPDRFSAQQFSDYHSELNMSSLELGDSALYFCASSQAGQGAYGYTFGSGTRLTVV.

This clone was found a few times. The genes are TRBV13 and TRBJ1-5, with 10 nucleotides matching TRBD1. Germline values: CDR1 PRHDT, CDR2 FYEKMQ (reference sequence). Trimming removed 5 bases from V and 4 bases from J; junction bases left unmatched: 5. This CDR3 is 15 amino acids long. This chain's CDR3 is CASSTRDRGNQPQHF. In DNA form, the CDR3 reads TGTGCCAGCAGCACCCGGGACAGGGGTAATCAGCCCCAGCATTTT.

The gene calls are TRBV7-3 and TRBJ2-3; TRBD2 matches 8 bases. This CDR3 has 13 amino acids. V dropped 3 bases and J dropped 5; count of bases not matched to a gene: 1. CDR1 SGHTA and CDR2 FQGTGA come from the germline V gene. The CDR3 sequence is CASSFSGGDTQYF. The CDR3 coding sequence is TGTGCCAGCAGCTTCAGCGGGGGAGATACGCAGTATTTT.

Notes on this clone: The same CDR3 is also encoded by other DNA sequences in this sample. The chain employs TRBV19 and TRBJ1-2, with D possibly TRBD1 on 5 matching bases. Per germline, CDR1 LNHDA and CDR2 SQIVND (reference sequence). CDR3 length equals 13 residues. V shed 3 bases and J shed 2 bases, with 7 bases lying between them. CDR3 in amino acids: CASSMTENYGYTF. For the CDR3, the DNA is TGTGCCAGTAGTATGACAGAGAACTATGGCTACACCTTC. The variable domain in full, completed from reference TRBV19 and TRBJ1-2, reads DGGITQSPKYLFRKEGQNVTLSCEQNLNHDAMYWYRQDPGQGLRLIYYSQIVNDFQKGDIAEGYSVSREKKESFPLTVTSAQKNPTAFYLCASSMTENYGYTFGSGTRLTVV.

The chain joins TRBV6-5 to TRBJ1-1, with D perhaps TRBD1 (5 bases). The germline CDR1 and CDR2 sequences are MNHEY and SVGAGI. Trimming cost V 2 bases and J 8 bases, with 9 bases left between them. This CDR3 has 12 amino acids. The CDR3 sequence: CASSYQGREAFF. CDR3 coding DNA: TGTGCCAGCAGTTACCAGGGACGAGAAGCTTTCTTT.

The chain is built from TRBV5-6 and TRBJ2-3; D could derive from TRBD1 or TRBD2 (5 bases each). The V end was cut by 4 bases, the J end by 5 bases, with 14 bases between. Looked up from germline, CDR1 is SGHDT and CDR2 is YYEEEE. The CDR3 covers 14 residues. CDR3 bases: TGTGCCAGCAGCCGCCGGGACGGAGGAGATACGCAGTATTTT. This translates into CASSRRDGGDTQYF.

The gene calls are TRBV30 and TRBJ2-2; maybe TRBD1 (6 bases). The V gene lost 3 bases and the J gene lost 0 bases, with 8 bases spanning the gap. The germline gives CDR1 GTSNPN, CDR2 SVGIG (reference sequence). The CDR3 has 14 amino acids. The CDR3 sequence is CAWRTGANTGELFF. CDR3 sequence (DNA): TGTGCCTGGAGGACAGGCGCGAACACCGGGGAGCTGTTTTTT.

The sample holds a few counts of this clone. V and J are TRBV10-3 and TRBJ2-1; 9 nucleotides align to TRBD1. V shed 0 bases, J shed 6 bases, and the junction held 18 bases outside the gene matches. Germline lookup yields CDR1 ENHRY and CDR2 SYGVKD. This CDR3 contains 20 residues. The CDR3: CAISESGSSDPGQGSNEQFF. The CDR3 DNA reads as TGTGCCATCAGTGAGTCCGGTTCGAGCGACCCGGGACAGGGTAGCAATGAGCAGTTCTTC.

About this clone: Other nucleotide sequences from this sample produce the same CDR3. The chain is built from TRBV30 and TRBJ2-3; 10 positions agree with TRBD2. This CDR3 is 14 amino acids long. After removal of 3 bases from V and 0 bases from J, the junction contained 0 bases not matched to a gene. Germline V CDR1 and CDR2: GTSNPN, SVGIG (reference sequence). The DNA of the CDR3 is TGTGCCTGGAGGGGACTAGCGAGCACAGATACGCAGTATTTT. Translated, it gives CAWRGLASTDTQYF.

The chain uses TRBV19 and TRBJ1-5, with D possibly TRBD1 on 5 matching bases. The V end lost 3 bases, the J end lost 1 base, and 13 bases lay between the germline ends. Germline V CDR1 and CDR2: LNHDA, SQIVND (reference sequence). CDR3 length: 16 residues. The CDR3 nucleotides are TGTGCCAGTAGTATGCGAGGGGAAGGAAGCAATCAGCCCCAGCATTTT. It specifies CASSMRGEGSNQPQHF. Complete variable domain (other parts from reference TRBV19 and TRBJ1-5): DGGITQSPKYLFRKEGQNVTLSCEQNLNHDAMYWYRQDPGQGLRLIYYSQIVNDFQKGDIAEGYSVSREKKESFPLTVTSAQKNPTAFYLCASSMRGEGSNQPQHFGDGTRLSIL.